A single sample is the source of the 6 T cell receptor beta chains below, sequenced in a study of shared T cell receptors in the human thymus. The assay was immunoSEQ multiplex PCR, and TCRdb's table has in-frame clones only and misses some. This sample has 700,000 or so clones, with 80% to 90% found just once. Another study also made use of these data, one on human thymus T cells.

The sequenced material came from thymocytes. Source of these receptors: a girl less than two years old with a congenital heart defect.

The rearrangement links TRBV5-8 to TRBJ2-5; D not resolved. The J call is doubtful: the DNA matches TRBJ2-7 better. Germline V CDR1 and CDR2: SGHTS, YDEGEE. CDR3 length: 11 amino acids. This chain's CDR3 is CASSLVYEQYF. DNA of the CDR3: TGTGCCAGCAGCTTAGTATACGAGCAGTACTTC.

This clone was counted a few times. The chain has TRBV18 and TRBJ1-6; D is possibly TRBD1 (6 bases). V dropped 3 bases and J dropped 7 bases, with 22 bases sitting between them. CDR3 length equals 18 residues. Germline CDR1 and CDR2: KGHSH and LQKENI. CDR3 loop: CASSPNPWNRVRNSPLHF. The DNA of the CDR3 is TGTGCCAGCTCACCGAACCCGTGGAACAGGGTTCGGAATTCACCCCTCCACTTT. The complete variable domain, with remaining parts taken from reference TRBV18 and TRBJ1-6, reads NAGVMQNPRHLVRRRGQEARLRCSPMKGHSHVYWYRQLPEEGLKFMVYLQKENIIDESGMPKERFSAEFPKEGPSILRIQQVVRGDSAAYFCASSPNPWNRVRNSPLHFGNGTRLTVT.

The CDR3 nucleotides are TGCGCCAGCAGCCCGGGACAGGGGGAAGGGGCAACTAATGAAAAACTGTTTTTT. Amino acid sequence: CASSPGQGEGATNEKLFF. This chain connects TRBV5-1 to TRBJ1-4, with 11 bases identical to TRBD1. Trimming removed 4 bases from V and 0 bases from J; junction bases left unmatched: 8. The CDR3 covers 18 residues. In germline, CDR1 is SGHRS, CDR2 YFSETQ. Full variable domain (outside the CDR3, taken from reference TRBV5-1 and TRBJ1-4): KAGVTQTPRYLIKTRGQQVTLSCSPISGHRSVSWYQQTPGQGLQFLFEYFSETQRNKGNFPGRFSGRQFSNSRSEMNVSTLELGDSALYLCASSPGQGEGATNEKLFFGSGTQLSVL.

The rearrangement links TRBV6-1 to TRBJ1-1, with 10 bases identical to TRBD1. V shed 2 bases, J shed 0 bases, and the junction held 6 bases outside the gene matches. Germline values: CDR1 MNHNS, CDR2 SASEGT. The CDR3 covers 17 residues. CDR3 nucleotides: TGTGCCAGCAGTGAAAGGGGGACAGGGGAGGTGAACACTGAAGCTTTCTTT. Its protein is CASSERGTGEVNTEAFF.

As for this clone: Additional DNA sequences in this sample encode the identical CDR3. CDR3 sequence reads: CASSLAGGEKLFF. For the CDR3, the DNA is TGCGCCAGCAGCTTGGCCGGGGGTGAAAAACTGTTTTTT. The chain uses TRBV5-1 and TRBJ1-4, with D possibly TRBD1 on 5 matching bases. The CDR3 has 13 residues. Germline lookup yields CDR1 SGHRS and CDR2 YFSETQ. The ends were cut back, 0 bases at V and 7 bases at J, with 7 bases in the middle. Together with reference TRBV5-1 and TRBJ1-4, the CDR3 gives the full variable domain: KAGVTQTPRYLIKTRGQQVTLSCSPISGHRSVSWYQQTPGQGLQFLFEYFSETQRNKGNFPGRFSGRQFSNSRSEMNVSTLELGDSALYLCASSLAGGEKLFFGSGTQLSVL.

The chain has TRBV11-2 and TRBJ2-7; tentatively, D is TRBD1 (5 bases). Per germline, CDR1 SGHAT and CDR2 FQNNGV. The V end lost 2 bases, the J end lost 5 bases, and 16 bases lay between the germline ends. The CDR3 consists of 15 residues. This CDR3 is CASSLMGQGNHEQYF. CDR3 in DNA: TGTGCCAGCAGCTTAATGGGGCAGGGAAACCACGAGCAGTACTTC.